The 24 T cell receptor beta chains listed next were all sequenced from one sample in a study of cytomegalovirus exposure and HLA in healthy donors. Amplification used 60 Vbeta primers and 13 Jbeta primers. Repertoires were generated with immunoSEQ multiplex PCR, while TCRdb's copy carries only in-frame clones and drops some. The sample records 250,000 to 350,000 clones, 86% being singletons. Sequenced input: PBMCs. Receptors were obtained from a middle-aged man in good health and CMV-seropositive.

About this clone: One end of the junction fails to match germline, which may point to a read error. The CDR3 loop is CASSPQNFRYSNQPPHF. The CDR3 nucleotides read TGTGCCAGTAGTCCTCAGAATTTCCGGTATAGCAATCAGCCCCCGCATTTT. The gene calls are TRBV19 and TRBJ1-5; the D is unclear. Per the germline V gene, CDR1 is LNHDA and CDR2 is SQIVND (reference sequence). The CDR3 is 17 residues long.

This chain uses TRBV7-3 with TRBJ2-2; the D is unclear. V lost 5 bases and J 4 bases, leaving 14 bases between the germline ends. Germline CDR1 and CDR2: SGHTA and FQGTGA. This CDR3 region has 15 residues. The CDR3 here is CASSDGLPSTGELFF. In nucleotides, the CDR3 is TGTGCCAGCAGCGATGGCCTCCCATCCACCGGGGAGCTGTTTTTT.

V usage is TRBV28 and J usage is TRBJ1-2; 9 bases map to TRBD1. Per the germline V gene, CDR1 is MDHEN and CDR2 is SYDVKM. The V segment lost 4 bases and the J segment 2 bases; nucleotides outside the gene matches: 5. The length of the CDR3 is 15 residues. CDR3 loop: CASSSTGTGNYGYTF. DNA for the CDR3: TGTGCCAGCAGTTCGACCGGGACAGGGAACTATGGCTACACCTTC.

This chain joins TRBV6-4 and TRBJ2-5; weak D call: TRBD1 (7 bases). The closer fit of TRBJ2-7 to the DNA end suggests the J call may be wrong. The CDR3 loop spans 15 amino acids. CDR1 and CDR2 from the germline V gene are MRHNA and SNTAGT. The CDR3 reads CASRGLRGRSYEQYF. The CDR3 DNA reads as TGTGCCAGCAGGGGACTCAGGGGGAGATCCTACGAGCAGTACTTC.

The J gene is TRBJ2-7, the V gene TRBV4-1; unclear D gene. The CDR3 runs 14 residues. Germline V CDR1 and CDR2: MGHRA, YSYEKL. V was clipped by 1 base and J by 3 bases, with 10 bases between them. The CDR3 loop is CASSQGASVYEQYF. In nucleotides, the CDR3 is TGCGCCAGCAGCCAAGGAGCTAGTGTCTACGAGCAGTACTTC.

This sequence joins TRBV28 and TRBJ1-5, with TRBD1 matching 9 bases. J lost 6 bases, V lost 8 bases, and 11 bases had no gene match. Germline CDR1 and CDR2: MDHEN and SYDVKM. The CDR3 is 15 amino acids. The CDR3 region has the DNA TGTGCCAGCCAACCCCGGACAGGGGCGGCTCAGCCCCAGCATTTT. Residues: CASQPRTGAAQPQHF.

The chain links TRBV5-5 to TRBJ2-3, with D possibly TRBD1 on 6 matching bases. The CDR3 has 15 amino acids. V was cut by 6 bases and J by 3 bases, with 17 bases left in between. Germline V lookup: CDR1 SGHKS, CDR2 YYEKEE (reference sequence). The CDR3 sequence: CASTLQGRGTDTQYF. The CDR3, as DNA: TGTGCCAGCACCCTACAGGGTCGGGGAACAGATACGCAGTATTTT.

This chain connects TRBV10-2 to TRBJ1-4, with no clear D. CDR1 is WSHSY and CDR2 is SAAADI in the germline V gene. There are 15 residues in the CDR3. With 6 bases removed from V and 8 bases from J, the gap between germline ends came to 19 bases. The CDR3 region has the DNA TGCGCCAGCAGGGATTTCACCAAGGAGGCAGAAAAACTGTTTTTT. This gives the protein CASRDFTKEAEKLFF.

This clone appeared once. The rearrangement links TRBV5-4 to TRBJ2-3; 13 bases match TRBD2. With 2 bases clipped from V and 6 bases from J, the junction kept 6 bases outside the gene matches. The CDR3 extends over 16 amino acids. CDR1 SGHNT and CDR2 YYREEE come from the germline V gene (reference sequence). CDR3 coding DNA: TGTGCCAGCAGCTTCTGGACTAGCGGGAGTGGGGATACGCAGTATTTT. Protein: CASSFWTSGSGDTQYF. Together with reference TRBV5-4 and TRBJ2-3, the CDR3 gives the full variable domain: ETGVTQSPTHLIKTRGQQVTLRCSSQSGHNTVSWYQQALGQGPQFIFQYYREEENGRGNFPPRFSGLQFPNYSSELNVNALELDDSALYLCASSFWTSGSGDTQYFGPGTRLTVL.

As regards this clone: At the DNA level, this CDR3 is encoded by other sequences in the same sample as well. The J gene is TRBJ1-5, the V gene TRBV7-2; D is possibly TRBD1 (6 bases). CDR1 is SGHTA, CDR2 FQGNSA, per germline. The CDR3 is made up of 15 amino acids. Trimming pared 3 bases from V and 2 bases from J, leaving 11 bases between. The CDR3 nucleotides are TGTGCCAGCAGCTTGCAGGGGAGTGGCAATCAGCCCCAGCATTTT. It is translated as CASSLQGSGNQPQHF.

The chain couples TRBV19 to TRBJ2-3; tentative D call: TRBD2 (5 bases). With 6 bases removed from V and 0 bases from J, the gap between germline ends came to 7 bases. The CDR3 totals 13 residues. Germline values: CDR1 LNHDA, CDR2 SQIVND (reference sequence). The CDR3 sequence: CASREASTDTQYF. The CDR3 DNA follows: TGTGCCAGTAGGGAGGCTAGCACAGATACGCAGTATTTT.

The rearrangement joins TRBV28 to TRBJ1-3; TRBD1 matches 7 bases. Per the germline V gene, CDR1 is MDHEN and CDR2 is SYDVKM. With V trimmed by 5 bases and J by 3 bases, 7 bases remained unmatched. The CDR3 has 15 amino acids. CDR3 protein: CASSRQGGYGNTIYF. The CDR3 DNA follows: TGTGCCAGCAGTCGACAGGGAGGTTATGGAAACACCATATATTTT.

As concerns this clone: This CDR3 is also generated by other DNA sequences in the sample. The gene calls are TRBV6-1 and TRBJ1-5; tentatively, D is TRBD1 (5 bases). CDR3 length equals 15 residues. Trimming removed 1 base at V and 2 bases at J, with 9 bases between. The germline gives CDR1 MNHNS, CDR2 SASEGT. CDR3: CASSEVWGGNQPQHF. The DNA of the CDR3 is TGTGCCAGCAGTGAAGTGTGGGGGGGCAATCAGCCCCAGCATTTT.

The gene calls are TRBV10-3 and TRBJ1-1; 7 bases fit TRBD1. The CDR3 length is 15 residues. Germline values: CDR1 ENHRY, CDR2 SYGVKD. Unmatched junction bases numbered 5, after V lost 4 bases and J lost 0 bases. CDR3 sequence reads: CAISAGGQLNTEAFF. As DNA, the CDR3 is TGTGCCATCAGTGCAGGGGGACAGTTGAACACTGAAGCTTTCTTT.

This clone was observed a single time. V gene TRBV7-2 combines with J gene TRBJ2-1, with 11 bases identical to TRBD2. The ends lost 4 bases at V and 7 bases at J; junction bases unmatched: 9. The V gene's germline CDR1 is SGHTA and CDR2 FQGNSA. This CDR3 comprises 16 residues. CDR3 in amino acids: CASSSNSGRVKNEQFF. As DNA, the CDR3 is TGTGCCAGCAGCTCGAATAGCGGGAGGGTGAAGAATGAGCAGTTCTTC.

V and J are TRBV28 and TRBJ2-5; 7 bases align to TRBD2. V lost 7 bases to trimming and J lost 2 bases; unmatched junction nucleotides: 10. The germline gives CDR1 MDHEN, CDR2 SYDVKM. There are 15 residues in the CDR3. This chain's CDR3 is CASKRRESRQETQYF. In DNA, the CDR3 is TGTGCCAGCAAGAGGCGGGAGAGCAGGCAAGAGACCCAGTACTTC.

Remarks on this clone: Other DNA sequences of this sample code for an identical CDR3. V is TRBV7-9 and J is TRBJ2-1; D possibly corresponds to TRBD2 (5 bases). Trimming took 5 bases from V and 0 from J, leaving 11 bases between them. The CDR3 totals 15 residues. Per germline, CDR1 SEHNR and CDR2 FQNEAQ (reference sequence). CDR3 loop: CASSPSGSSYNEQFF. As DNA, the CDR3 is TGTGCCAGCAGCCCGAGCGGCAGCTCCTACAATGAGCAGTTCTTC.

J is TRBJ1-2 and V is TRBV4-2, with 7 bases that match TRBD1. Unmatched junction bases numbered 15, after V lost 3 bases and J lost 5 bases. This CDR3 is built from 17 residues. Germline assignment: CDR1 LGHNA and CDR2 YNFKEQ. CDR3 sequence reads: CASSHRPPDRVGYGYTF. The CDR3 DNA is TGTGCCAGCAGCCACCGGCCTCCTGACAGGGTAGGATATGGCTACACCTTC.

V is TRBV28 and J is TRBJ2-1; TRBD1 agrees at 10 bases. J was trimmed by 7 bases and V by 6 bases; bases with no gene match: 6. Per the germline V gene, CDR1 is MDHEN and CDR2 is SYDVKM. The CDR3 is made up of 14 amino acids. CDR3 residues: CASSPGTGVNEQFF. Here the CDR3 DNA reads TGTGCCAGCAGCCCCGGGACAGGGGTAAATGAGCAGTTCTTC.

A few counts support this clone. CDR3 sequence reads: CASSTHRAGNQPQHF. CDR3 bases: TGTGCCAGCAGCACACACAGGGCTGGCAATCAGCCCCAGCATTTT. The rearrangement joins TRBV6-5 to TRBJ1-5; TRBD1 is a possible D gene (6 bases). Germline CDR1 reads MNHEY; CDR2 reads SVGAGI. This CDR3 contains 15 residues. V lost 6 bases and J lost 2, with 14 bases in between.

The chain uses TRBV9 and TRBJ2-2, with TRBD1 identical over 9 bases. Looked up from germline, CDR1 is SGDLS and CDR2 is YYNGEE. This CDR3 has 18 residues. Trimming removed 3 bases from V and 1 base from J; junction bases left unmatched: 10. CDR3 DNA sequence: TGTGCCAGCAGCGCCGGGACAGGGATCCTACAGAACACCGGGGAGCTGTTTTTT. Translation gives CASSAGTGILQNTGELFF. Drawing the rest from reference TRBV9 and TRBJ2-2, the complete variable domain is DSGVTQTPKHLITATGQRVTLRCSPRSGDLSVYWYQQSLDQGLQFLIQYYNGEERAKGNILERFSAQQFPDLHSELNLSSLELGDSALYFCASSAGTGILQNTGELFFGEGSRLTVL.

This chain links TRBV19 with TRBJ2-3; 7 bases are a match to TRBD2. CDR1 and CDR2 from the germline V gene are LNHDA and SQIVND (reference sequence). V was clipped by 8 bases and J by 2 bases; unmatched bases: 4. The CDR3 consists of 13 residues. DNA for the CDR3: TGTGCCAGTCGCGGGAGTGACACAGATACGCAGTATTTT. Its translation: CASRGSDTDTQYF.

This chain uses TRBV19 with TRBJ2-5, with TRBD1 identical over 7 bases. Germline V CDR1 and CDR2: LNHDA, SQIVND (reference sequence). The CDR3 contains 13 residues. The V segment lost 8 bases and the J segment 4 bases; nucleotides outside the gene matches: 7. CDR3: CASGGQRRETQYF. The CDR3 DNA sequence: TGTGCCAGTGGGGGACAGCGCAGAGAGACCCAGTACTTC.

The genes are TRBV7-3 and TRBJ2-3; the match to TRBD2 covers 11 bases. Trimming removed 5 bases from V and 1 base from J; junction bases left unmatched: 17. CDR3 length: 20 amino acids. Germline V lookup: CDR1 SGHTA, CDR2 FQGTGA. CDR3 nucleotides: TGTGCCAGCAGCCCGGGGACTAGCGGAATCCCCGAAGATGGCACAGATACGCAGTATTTT. This codes for CASSPGTSGIPEDGTDTQYF.